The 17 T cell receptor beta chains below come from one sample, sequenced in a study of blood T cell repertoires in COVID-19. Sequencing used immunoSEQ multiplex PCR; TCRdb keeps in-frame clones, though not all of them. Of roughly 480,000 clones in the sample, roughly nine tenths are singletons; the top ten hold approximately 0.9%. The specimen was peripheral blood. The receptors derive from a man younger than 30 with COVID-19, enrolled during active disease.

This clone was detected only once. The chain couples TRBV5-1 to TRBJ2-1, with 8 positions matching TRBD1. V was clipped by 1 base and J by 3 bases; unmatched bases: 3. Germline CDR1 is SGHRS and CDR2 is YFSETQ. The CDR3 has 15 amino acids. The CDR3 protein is CASSLRTGNYNEQFF. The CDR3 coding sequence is TGCGCCAGCAGCTTGCGGACAGGGAACTACAATGAGCAGTTCTTC.

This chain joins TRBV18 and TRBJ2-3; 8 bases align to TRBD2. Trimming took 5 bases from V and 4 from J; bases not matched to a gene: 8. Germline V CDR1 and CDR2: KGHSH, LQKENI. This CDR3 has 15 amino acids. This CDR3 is CASSDGGALSDTQYF. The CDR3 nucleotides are TGTGCCAGCTCAGACGGGGGGGCCCTTTCAGATACGCAGTATTTT.

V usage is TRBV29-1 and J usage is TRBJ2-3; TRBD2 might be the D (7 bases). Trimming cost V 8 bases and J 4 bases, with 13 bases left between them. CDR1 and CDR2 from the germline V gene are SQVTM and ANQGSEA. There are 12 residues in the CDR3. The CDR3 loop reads CSSWGGADTQYF. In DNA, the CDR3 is TGCAGCTCGTGGGGGGGCGCAGATACGCAGTATTTT.

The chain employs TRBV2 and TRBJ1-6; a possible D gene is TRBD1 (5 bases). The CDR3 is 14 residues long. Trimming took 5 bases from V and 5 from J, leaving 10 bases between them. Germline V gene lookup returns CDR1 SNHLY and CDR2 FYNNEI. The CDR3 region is CASSRIGDNSPLHF. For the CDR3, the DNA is TGTGCCAGCAGTCGTATAGGGGATAATTCACCCCTCCACTTT.

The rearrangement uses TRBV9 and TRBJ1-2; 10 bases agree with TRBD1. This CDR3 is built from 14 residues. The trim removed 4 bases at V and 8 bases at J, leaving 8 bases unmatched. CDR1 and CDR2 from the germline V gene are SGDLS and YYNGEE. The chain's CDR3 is CASSRTGTGAGYTF. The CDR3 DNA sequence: TGTGCCAGCAGCAGGACCGGGACAGGGGCCGGCTACACCTTC.

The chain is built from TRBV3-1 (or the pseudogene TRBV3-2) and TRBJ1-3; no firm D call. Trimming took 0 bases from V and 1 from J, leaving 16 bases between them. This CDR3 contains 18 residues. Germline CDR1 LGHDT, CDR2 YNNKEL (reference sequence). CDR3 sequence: CASSQDRKGGLSGNTIYF. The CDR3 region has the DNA TGTGCCAGCAGCCAAGATCGTAAGGGAGGGTTATCTGGAAACACCATATATTTT.

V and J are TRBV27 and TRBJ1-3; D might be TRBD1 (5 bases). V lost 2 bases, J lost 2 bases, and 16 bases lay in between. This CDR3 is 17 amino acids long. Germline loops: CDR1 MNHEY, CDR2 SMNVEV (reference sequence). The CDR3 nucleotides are TGTGCCAGCAGTTTAAAAGCCCCAGGGTTTGCTGGAAACACCATATATTTT. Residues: CASSLKAPGFAGNTIYF.

This CDR3 is CATSDTGTGPGEQFF. DNA for the CDR3: TGTGCCACCAGTGACACCGGGACAGGGCCTGGTGAGCAGTTCTTC. The J gene is TRBJ2-1, the V gene TRBV24-1; TRBD1 aligns across 9 bases. Looked up from germline, CDR1 is KGHDR and CDR2 is SFDVKD. There are 15 residues in the CDR3. The ends lost 4 bases at V and 9 bases at J; junction bases unmatched: 9.

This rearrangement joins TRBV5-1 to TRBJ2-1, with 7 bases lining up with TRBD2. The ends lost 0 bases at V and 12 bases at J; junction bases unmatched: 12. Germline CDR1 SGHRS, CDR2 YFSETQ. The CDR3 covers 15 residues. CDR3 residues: CASSLVASGIGGQFF. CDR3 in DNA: TGCGCCAGCAGCTTGGTAGCCAGCGGGATTGGTGGGCAGTTCTTC. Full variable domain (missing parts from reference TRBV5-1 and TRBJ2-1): KAGVTQTPRYLIKTRGQQVTLSCSPISGHRSVSWYQQTPGQGLQFLFEYFSETQRNKGNFPGRFSGRQFSNSRSEMNVSTLELGDSALYLCASSLVASGIGGQFFGPGTRLTVL.

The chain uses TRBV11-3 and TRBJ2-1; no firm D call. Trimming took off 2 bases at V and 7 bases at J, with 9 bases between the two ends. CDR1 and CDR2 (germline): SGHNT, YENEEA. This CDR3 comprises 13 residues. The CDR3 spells CASSLNARNEQFF. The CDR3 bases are TGTGCCAGCAGCTTAAACGCGAGGAATGAGCAGTTCTTC.

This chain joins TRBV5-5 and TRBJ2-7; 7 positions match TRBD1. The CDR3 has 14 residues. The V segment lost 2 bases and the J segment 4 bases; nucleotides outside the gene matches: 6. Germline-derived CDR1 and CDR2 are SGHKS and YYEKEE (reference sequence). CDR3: CASSFRDREYEQYF. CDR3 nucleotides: TGTGCCAGCAGCTTTCGGGACAGAGAGTACGAGCAGTACTTC.

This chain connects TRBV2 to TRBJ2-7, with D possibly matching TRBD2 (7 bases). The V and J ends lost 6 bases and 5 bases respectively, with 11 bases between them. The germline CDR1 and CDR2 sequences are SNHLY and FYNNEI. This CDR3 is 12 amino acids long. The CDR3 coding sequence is TGTGCCAGCAGGAGGGGGGGCGACGAGCAGTACTTC. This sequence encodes CASRRGGDEQYF.

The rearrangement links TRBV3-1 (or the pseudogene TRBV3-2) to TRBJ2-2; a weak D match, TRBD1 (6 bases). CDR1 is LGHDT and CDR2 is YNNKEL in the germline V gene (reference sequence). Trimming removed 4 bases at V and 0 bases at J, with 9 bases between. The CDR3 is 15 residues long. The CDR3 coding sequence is TGTGCCAGCAGCCGAAGGACAGCGAACACCGGGGAGCTGTTTTTT. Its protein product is CASSRRTANTGELFF.

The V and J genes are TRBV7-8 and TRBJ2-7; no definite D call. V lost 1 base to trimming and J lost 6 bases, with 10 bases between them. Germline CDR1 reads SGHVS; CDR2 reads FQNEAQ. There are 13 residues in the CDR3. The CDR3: CASSLGQRGEQYF. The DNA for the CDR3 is TGTGCCAGCAGCTTAGGCCAGCGCGGCGAGCAGTACTTC.

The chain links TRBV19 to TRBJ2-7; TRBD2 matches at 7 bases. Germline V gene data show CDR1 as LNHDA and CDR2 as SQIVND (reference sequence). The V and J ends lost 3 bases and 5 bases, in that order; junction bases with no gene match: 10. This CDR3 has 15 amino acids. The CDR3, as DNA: TGTGCCAGTAGTATTGCGGGCGGGAGCGGTGACGAGCAGTACTTC. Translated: CASSIAGGSGDEQYF.

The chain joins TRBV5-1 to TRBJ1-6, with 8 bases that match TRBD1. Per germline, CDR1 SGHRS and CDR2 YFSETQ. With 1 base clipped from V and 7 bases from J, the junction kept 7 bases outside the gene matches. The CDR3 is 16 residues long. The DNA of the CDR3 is TGCGCCAGCAGCTTGTATCAGGGGACAGGAAATTCACCCCTCCACTTT. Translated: CASSLYQGTGNSPLHF.

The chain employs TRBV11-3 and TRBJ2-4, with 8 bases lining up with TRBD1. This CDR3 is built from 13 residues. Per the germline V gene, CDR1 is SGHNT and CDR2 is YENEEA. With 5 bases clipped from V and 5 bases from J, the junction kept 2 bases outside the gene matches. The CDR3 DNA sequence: TGTGCCAGCAGCCCGGACAGGGAAAACATTCAGTACTTC. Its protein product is CASSPDRENIQYF.